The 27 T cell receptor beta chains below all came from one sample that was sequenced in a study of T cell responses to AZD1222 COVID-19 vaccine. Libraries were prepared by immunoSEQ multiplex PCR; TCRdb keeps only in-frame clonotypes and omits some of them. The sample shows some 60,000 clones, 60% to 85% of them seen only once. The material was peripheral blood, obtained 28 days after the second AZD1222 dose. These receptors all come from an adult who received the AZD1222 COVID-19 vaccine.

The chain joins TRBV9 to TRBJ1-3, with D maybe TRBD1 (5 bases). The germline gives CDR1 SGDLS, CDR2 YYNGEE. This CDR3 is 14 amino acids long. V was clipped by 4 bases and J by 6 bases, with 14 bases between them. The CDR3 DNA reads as TGTGCCAGCAGCACTGGGACTGGCGCAAACACCATATATTTT. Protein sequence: CASSTGTGANTIYF.

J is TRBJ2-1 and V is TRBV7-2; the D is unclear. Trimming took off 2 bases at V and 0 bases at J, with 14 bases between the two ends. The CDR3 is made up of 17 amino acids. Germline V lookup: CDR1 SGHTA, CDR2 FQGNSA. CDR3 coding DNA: TGTGCCAGCAGCTTACGTCCTTCTTCTAGCTCCTACAATGAGCAGTTCTTC. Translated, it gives CASSLRPSSSSYNEQFF.

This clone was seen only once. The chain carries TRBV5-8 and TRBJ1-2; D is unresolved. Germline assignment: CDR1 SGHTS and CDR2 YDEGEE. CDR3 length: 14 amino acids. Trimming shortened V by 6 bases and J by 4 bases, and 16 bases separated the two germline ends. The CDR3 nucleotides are TGTGCCAGCACCCCCCGTCGTGGAGGCTATGGCTACACCTTC. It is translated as CASTPRRGGYGYTF.

The CDR3 DNA reads TGTGCCACCCCCCCCCGACAGGGAGCGTTGTTCTTC. This translates into CATPPRQGALFF. The V and J genes are TRBV6-5 and TRBJ2-1, with TRBD1 matching 7 bases. The CDR3 is 12 amino acids. In germline, CDR1 is MNHEY, CDR2 SVGAGI. Losses at the gene ends were 10 bases for V and 15 bases for J; bases not matched to a gene: 15.

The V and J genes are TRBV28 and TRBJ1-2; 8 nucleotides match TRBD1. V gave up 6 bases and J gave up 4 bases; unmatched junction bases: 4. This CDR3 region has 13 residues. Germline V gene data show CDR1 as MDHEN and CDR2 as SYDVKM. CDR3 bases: TGTGCCAGCAGATCGACAGGGGTCTATGGCTACACCTTC. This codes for CASRSTGVYGYTF.

In DNA form, the CDR3 reads TGTGCCAGCAGTGACGGATCGACCCAGCCCCAGCATTTT. Its protein product is CASSDGSTQPQHF. This chain uses TRBV2 with TRBJ1-5; D gene unclear. The V end was cut by 3 bases, the J end by 7 bases, with 10 bases between. The germline V gene has CDR1 SNHLY and CDR2 FYNNEI. The CDR3 runs 13 residues.

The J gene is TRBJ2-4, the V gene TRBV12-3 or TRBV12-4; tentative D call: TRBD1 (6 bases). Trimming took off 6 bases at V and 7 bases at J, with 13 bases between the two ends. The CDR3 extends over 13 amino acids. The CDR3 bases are TGTGCCAGCAGCACGTATCAGGGGAACATTCAGTACTTC. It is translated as CASSTYQGNIQYF.

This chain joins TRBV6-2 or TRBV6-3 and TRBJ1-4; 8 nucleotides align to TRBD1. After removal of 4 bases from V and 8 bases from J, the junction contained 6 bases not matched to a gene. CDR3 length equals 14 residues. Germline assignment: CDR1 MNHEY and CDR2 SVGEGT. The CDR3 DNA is TGTGCCAGCAGTTCATACCGGGACAGGGAAAAACTGTTTTTT. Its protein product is CASSSYRDREKLFF.

The CDR3 protein is CASRQGLRNAEAFF. The CDR3 DNA reads as TGTGCCAGTAGACAGGGGTTGCGGAATGCTGAAGCTTTCTTT. V and J are TRBV19 and TRBJ1-1, with 7 nucleotides matching TRBD1. This CDR3 contains 14 residues. The germline V gene has CDR1 LNHDA and CDR2 SQIVND (reference sequence). Germline trimming cut 6 bases from V and 6 bases from J; bases unmatched to any gene: 10.

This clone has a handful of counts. The CDR3 DNA follows: TGTGCCAGCAGCCCCCGGGAGCGGGGGCATACCGGGGAGCTGTTTTTT. Translation gives CASSPRERGHTGELFF. This sequence joins TRBV5-4 and TRBJ2-2; 8 nucleotides line up with TRBD2. V gave up 4 bases and J gave up 5 bases; unmatched junction bases: 10. This CDR3 is built from 16 residues. The germline gives CDR1 SGHNT, CDR2 YYREEE (reference sequence).

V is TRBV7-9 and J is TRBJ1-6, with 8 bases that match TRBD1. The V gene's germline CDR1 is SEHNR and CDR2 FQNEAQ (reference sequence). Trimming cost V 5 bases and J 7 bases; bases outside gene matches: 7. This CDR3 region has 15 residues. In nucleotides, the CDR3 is TGTGCCAGCAGCAATTCGGGACAGGAGAATTCACCCCTCCACTTT. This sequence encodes CASSNSGQENSPLHF. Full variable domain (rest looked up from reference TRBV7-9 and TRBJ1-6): DTGVSQNPRHKITKRGQNVTFRCDPISEHNRLYWYRQTLGQGPEFLTYFQNEAQLEKSRLLSDRFSAERPKGSFSTLEIQRTEQGDSAMYLCASSNSGQENSPLHFGNGTRLTVT.

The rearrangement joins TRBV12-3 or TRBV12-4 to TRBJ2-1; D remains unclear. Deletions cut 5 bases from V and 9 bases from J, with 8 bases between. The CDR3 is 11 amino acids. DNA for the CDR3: TGTGCCAGCAGTGTCCGGTCTGAGCAGTTCTTC. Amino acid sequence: CASSVRSEQFF.

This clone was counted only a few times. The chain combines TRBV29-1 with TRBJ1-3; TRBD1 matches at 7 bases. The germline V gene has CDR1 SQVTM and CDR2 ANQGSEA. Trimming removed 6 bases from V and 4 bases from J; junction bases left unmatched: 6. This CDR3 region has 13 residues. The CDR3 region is CSVEGADGNTIYF. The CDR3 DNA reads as TGCAGCGTCGAGGGGGCAGACGGAAACACCATATATTTT. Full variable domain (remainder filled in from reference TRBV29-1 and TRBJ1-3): SAVISQKPSRDICQRGTSLTIQCQVDSQVTMMFWYRQQPGQSLTLIATANQGSEATYESGFVIDKFPISRPNLTFSTLTVSNMSPEDSSIYLCSVEGADGNTIYFGEGSWLTVV.

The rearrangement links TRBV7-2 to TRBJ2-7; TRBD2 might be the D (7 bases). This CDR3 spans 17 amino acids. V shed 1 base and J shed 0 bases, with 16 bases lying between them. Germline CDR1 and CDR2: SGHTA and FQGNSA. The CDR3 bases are TGTGCCAGCAGCTTAGGGGGGGGCCGATTTAACTCCTACGAGCAGTACTTC. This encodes CASSLGGGRFNSYEQYF.

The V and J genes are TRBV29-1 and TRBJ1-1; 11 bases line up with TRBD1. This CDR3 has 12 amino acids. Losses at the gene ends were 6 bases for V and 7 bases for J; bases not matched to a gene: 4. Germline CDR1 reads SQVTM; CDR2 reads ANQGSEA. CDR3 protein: CSVGQGAREAFF. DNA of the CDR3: TGCAGCGTAGGACAGGGGGCGCGTGAAGCTTTCTTT.

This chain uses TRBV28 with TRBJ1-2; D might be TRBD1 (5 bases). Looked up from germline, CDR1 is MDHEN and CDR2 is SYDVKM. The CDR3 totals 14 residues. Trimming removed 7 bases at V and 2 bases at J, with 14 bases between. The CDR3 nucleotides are TGTGCCAGCACCGTACCCAGGGAAAACTATGGCTACACCTTC. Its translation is CASTVPRENYGYTF.

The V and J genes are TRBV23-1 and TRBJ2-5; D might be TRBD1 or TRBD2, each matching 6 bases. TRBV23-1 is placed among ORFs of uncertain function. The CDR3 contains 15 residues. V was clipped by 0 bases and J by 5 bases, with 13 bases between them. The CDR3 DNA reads TGCGCCAGCAGTCAATCGGGGGGCCCAAAGGAGACCCAGTACTTC. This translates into CASSQSGGPKETQYF.

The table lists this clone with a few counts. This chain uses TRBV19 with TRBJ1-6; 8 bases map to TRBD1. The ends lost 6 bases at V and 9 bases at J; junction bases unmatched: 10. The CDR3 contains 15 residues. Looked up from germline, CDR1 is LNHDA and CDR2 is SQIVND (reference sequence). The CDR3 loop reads CASRNNGQGTSPLHF. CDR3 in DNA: TGTGCCAGTAGGAACAACGGACAGGGAACTTCACCCCTCCACTTT.

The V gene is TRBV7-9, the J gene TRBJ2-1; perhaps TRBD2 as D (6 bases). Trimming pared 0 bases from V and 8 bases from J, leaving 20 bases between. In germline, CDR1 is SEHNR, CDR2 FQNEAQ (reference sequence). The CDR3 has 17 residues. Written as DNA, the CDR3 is TGTGCCAGCAGCTTAGCGACTAGTCTCTTAGGGGTCGATGAGCAGTTCTTC. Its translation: CASSLATSLLGVDEQFF.

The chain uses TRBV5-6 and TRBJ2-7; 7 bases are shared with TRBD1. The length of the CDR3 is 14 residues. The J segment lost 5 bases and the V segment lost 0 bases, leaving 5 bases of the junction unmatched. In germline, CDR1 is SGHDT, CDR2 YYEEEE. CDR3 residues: CASSLGQGVHEQYF. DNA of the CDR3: TGTGCCAGCAGCTTGGGACAGGGCGTCCACGAGCAGTACTTC.

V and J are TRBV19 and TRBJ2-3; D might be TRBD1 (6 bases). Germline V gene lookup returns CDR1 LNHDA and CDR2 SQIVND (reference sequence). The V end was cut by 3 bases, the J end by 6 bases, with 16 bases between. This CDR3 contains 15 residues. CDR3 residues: CASSMVTGGSDTQYF. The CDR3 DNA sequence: TGTGCCAGTAGTATGGTGACAGGCGGATCGGATACGCAGTATTTT.

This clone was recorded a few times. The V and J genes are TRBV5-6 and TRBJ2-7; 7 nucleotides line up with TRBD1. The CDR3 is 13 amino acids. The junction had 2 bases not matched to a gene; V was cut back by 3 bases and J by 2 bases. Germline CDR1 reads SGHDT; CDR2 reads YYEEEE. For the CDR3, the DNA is TGTGCCAGCAGCTGGGACAGCGCCTACGAGCAGTACTTC. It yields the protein CASSWDSAYEQYF.

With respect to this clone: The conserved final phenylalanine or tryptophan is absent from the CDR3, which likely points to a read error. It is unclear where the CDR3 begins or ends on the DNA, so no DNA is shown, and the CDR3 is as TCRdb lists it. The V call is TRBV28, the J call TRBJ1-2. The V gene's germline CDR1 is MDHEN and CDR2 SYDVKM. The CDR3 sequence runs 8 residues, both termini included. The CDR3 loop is CATPPRER.

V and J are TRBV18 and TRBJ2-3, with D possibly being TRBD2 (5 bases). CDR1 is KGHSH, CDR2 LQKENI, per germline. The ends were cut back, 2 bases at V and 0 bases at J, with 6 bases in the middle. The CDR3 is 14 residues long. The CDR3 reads CASSPSGSTDTQYF. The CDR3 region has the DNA TGTGCCAGCTCACCATCGGGGAGCACAGATACGCAGTATTTT.

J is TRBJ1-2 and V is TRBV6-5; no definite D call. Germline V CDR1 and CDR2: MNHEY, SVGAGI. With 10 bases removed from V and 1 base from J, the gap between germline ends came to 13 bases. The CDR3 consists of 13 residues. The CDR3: CATAGLFNYGYTF. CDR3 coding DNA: TGTGCCACAGCCGGCCTTTTTAACTATGGCTACACCTTC.

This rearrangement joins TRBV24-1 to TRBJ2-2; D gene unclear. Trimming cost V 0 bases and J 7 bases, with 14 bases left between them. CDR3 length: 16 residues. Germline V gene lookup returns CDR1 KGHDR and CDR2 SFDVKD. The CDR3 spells CATSDLGWEGNGELFF. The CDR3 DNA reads TGTGCCACCAGTGATTTGGGCTGGGAAGGTAACGGGGAGCTGTTTTTT.

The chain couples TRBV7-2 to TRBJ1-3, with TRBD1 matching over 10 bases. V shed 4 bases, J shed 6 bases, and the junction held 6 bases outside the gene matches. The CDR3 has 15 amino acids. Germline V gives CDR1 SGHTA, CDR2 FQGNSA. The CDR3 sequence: CASSYSGTGENTIYF. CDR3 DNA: TGTGCCAGCAGCTATTCCGGGACAGGGGAAAACACCATATATTTT. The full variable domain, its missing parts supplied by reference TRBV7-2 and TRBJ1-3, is GAGVSQSPSNKVTEKGKDVELRCDPISGHTALYWYRQSLGQGLEFLIYFQGNSAPDKSGLPSDRFSAERTGGSVSTLTIQRTQQEDSAVYLCASSYSGTGENTIYFGEGSWLTVV.